This T cell receptor beta chain appears in the sequencing data of a study of shared clonotypes between healthy human individuals. Study-wide background: Three plates were used per donor for CD4 naive, three for CD4 memory, two for CD8 naive and one for CD8 memory.

Germline values: CDR1 SGHDN, CDR2 FVKESK. The CDR3 is 14 residues long. Trimming removed 4 bases at V and 5 bases at J, with 11 bases between. Investigators divided CD4+ cells into CD45RA+ naive and CD45RA-negative memory subsets. The assay ran at deep level. Authors' data handling: Junction-only immunoSEQ data arrived without quality scores, meaning filtering differed. Produced via immunoSEQ multiplex PCR; TCRdb's table is partial and in-frame only. V, J and clone size are those of that table, while D and trimming were read from the DNA. The top ten hold 10% of the sample, which has approximately 340,000 clones, over 70% seen once.

What was sequenced was memory CD4+ T cells sorted from blood. As to subset: CD45RA-negative fraction. This TCR came from a man aged 30-40 years in good health. V gene TRBV14 combines with J gene TRBJ1-4; D is unresolved. CDR3 sequence (DNA): TGTGCCAGCAGCCGCCGGGGAGGGAATGAAAAACTGTTTTTT. Protein sequence: CASSRRGGNEKLFF.